This TCR beta chain was obtained from a study of Ad26.COV2.S vaccination and SARS-CoV-2 variants. About the research overall: Within the COV1001 Ad26.COV2.S trial arm, the donor was enrolled.

The data were produced by immunoSEQ multiplex PCR, yet TCRdb's version contains in-frame clones alone and is incomplete. This sample yields about 680,000 clones, of which 80% to 90% are seen a single time; around 1.4% belongs to the top ten. As to this clone: Its antigen is still unknown.

Notes on the study in general: Spike-specific TCR breadth ran higher among vaccine recipients than placebo recipients.

The CDR3 has 14 amino acids. Trimming took off 7 bases at V and 4 bases at J, with 15 bases between the two ends. The germline V gene encodes CDR1 LGHNT and CDR2 FRNRAP. As to treatment: some 20 received Ad26.COV2.S at low or high dose, single or two shots; roughly five received placebo; per-sample allocation not given. Sampling was done on day 63 after the first vaccine or placebo injection. A Boston donor was an adult aged 18-55 years. This vaccine is an Ad26 vector that expresses the Wuhan-strain SARS-CoV-2 spike. This clonotype originated in a person aged 18-65 years who received the Ad26.COV2.S COVID-19 vaccine or a placebo. Here the sequenced sample was peripheral blood, taken in a trial of Ad26.COV2.S vaccine versus placebo. The V call is TRBV12-5, the J call TRBJ2-3; D perhaps matches TRBD1 (5 bases). CDR3 in DNA: TGTGCTAGTGCGGCCCAGGGTTACGCAGATACGCAGTATTTT. This encodes CASAAQGYADTQYF. Looking up the rest from reference TRBV12-5 and TRBJ2-3 gives the full variable domain: DARVTQTPRHKVTEMGQEVTMRCQPILGHNTVFWYRQTMMQGLELLAYFRNRAPLDDSGMPKDRFSAEMPDATLATLKIQPSEPRDSAVYFCASAAQGYADTQYFGPGTRLTVL.